A selection of T cell receptor beta chains follows, all from one sample in a study of blood T cell repertoires in COVID-19. Profiling relied on immunoSEQ multiplex PCR, and the TCRdb table lists in-frame clones only, not all of them. The repertoire holds about 170,000 clones, with around 90% as singletons. Sequencing was done on a sample of peripheral blood. The receptors originated from a man aged 55 to 70 with acute or convalescent COVID-19. CDR3s include the opening cysteine and the closing phenylalanine or tryptophan. The order of the fields is clone size, D gene, V gene, CDR3 length, J gene, CDR3 protein, CDR3 DNA. D genes are given only for firm matches. Part of the rows lack a size; the others show once, few, many or a class for expanded clones.

.	.	TRBV7-9	14	TRBJ1-2	CASSPAGSNYGYTF	TGTGCCAGCAGCCCCGCGGGGTCCAACTATGGCTACACCTTC
.	.	TRBV18	12	TRBJ2-3	CASTRGTDTQYF	TGTGCCAGCACCCGGGGGACAGATACGCAGTATTTT
.	.	TRBV7-8	15	TRBJ2-2	CASSLALGGTGELFF	TGTGCCAGCAGCTTAGCGCTCGGGGGAACCGGGGAGCTGTTTTTT
.	.	TRBV6-4	16	TRBJ2-2	CASSDQPGSDTGELFF	TGTGCCAGCAGTGACCAACCGGGGAGCGACACCGGGGAGCTGTTTTTT
.	.	TRBV12-5	16	TRBJ1-5	CASGAGAQGVNQPQHF	TGTGCTAGTGGTGCAGGAGCACAAGGGGTTAATCAGCCCCAGCATTTT
once	.	TRBV20-1	10	TRBJ2-1	CSAIDFEQFF	TGCAGTGCAATAGATTTTGAGCAGTTCTTC
.	.	TRBV5-1	15	TRBJ1-2	CASSQRTQGIHGYTF	TGCGCCAGCAGCCAACGAACGCAGGGGATCCATGGCTACACCTTC
.	TRBD2	TRBV6-5	14	TRBJ2-5	CASSYGPGGETQYF	TGTGCCAGCAGTTACGGGCCGGGGGGAGAGACCCAGTACTTC
.	TRBD2	TRBV7-3	17	TRBJ2-2	CASSLRGAGGPTGELFF	TGCGCCAGCAGCTTACGGGGAGCGGGGGGGCCAACCGGGGAGCTGTTTTTT
.	TRBD1	TRBV24-1	16	TRBJ2-5	CATSDLGRGRIETQYF	TGTGCCACCAGTGATTTGGGCAGGGGGCGGATTGAGACCCAGTACTTC
.	.	TRBV6-1	14	TRBJ1-2	CASSEGQGSYGYTF	TGTGCCAGCAGTGAAGGGCAGGGTTCCTATGGCTACACCTTC
.	.	TRBV6-1	16	TRBJ1-6	CASSEAPSSYNSPLHF	TGTGCCAGCAGTGAAGCGCCCAGCTCCTATAATTCACCCCTCCACTTT
.	TRBD2	TRBV24-1	14	TRBJ2-7	CATSEAGTTYEQYF	TGTGCCACCAGTGAGGCCGGGACTACCTACGAGCAGTACTTC
.	TRBD1	TRBV5-4	17	TRBJ2-2	CASSLLLNRGSTGELFF	TGTGCCAGCAGCTTACTACTAAACAGGGGGTCCACCGGGGAGCTGTTTTTT
.	.	TRBV19	13	TRBJ1-2	CATAGATNYGYTF	TGTGCCACCGCAGGGGCTACTAACTATGGCTACACCTTC
.	TRBD1	TRBV4-2	13	TRBJ1-2	CASSPGQGYGYTF	TGTGCCAGCAGCCCCGGACAGGGCTATGGCTACACCTTC
.	TRBD1	TRBV2	14	TRBJ1-2	CASSFTGTGDRYTF	TGTGCCAGCAGTTTTACCGGGACAGGGGATCGCTACACCTTC
.	.	TRBV27	13	TRBJ2-5	CASSLQYQETQYF	TGTGCCAGCAGTTTACAGTACCAAGAGACCCAGTACTTC